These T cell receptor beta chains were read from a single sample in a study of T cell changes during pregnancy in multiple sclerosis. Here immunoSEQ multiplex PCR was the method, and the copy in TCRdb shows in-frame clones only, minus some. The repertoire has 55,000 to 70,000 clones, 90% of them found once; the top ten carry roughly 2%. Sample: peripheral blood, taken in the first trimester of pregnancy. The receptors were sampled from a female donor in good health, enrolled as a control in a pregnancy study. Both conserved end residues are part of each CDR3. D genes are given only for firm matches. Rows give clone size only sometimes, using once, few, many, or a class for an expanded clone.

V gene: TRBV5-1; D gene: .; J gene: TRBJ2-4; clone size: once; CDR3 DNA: TGCGCCAGCAGCTCGAGAGGGCAAAACATTCAGTACTTC; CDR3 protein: CASSSRGQNIQYF
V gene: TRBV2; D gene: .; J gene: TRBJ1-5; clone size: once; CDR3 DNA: TGTGCCAGCAGTGACAGGGGCCTTAGCAATCAGCCCCAGCATTTT; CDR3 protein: CASSDRGLSNQPQHF
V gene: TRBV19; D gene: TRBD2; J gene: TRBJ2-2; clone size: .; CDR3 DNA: TGTGCCAGTAGTAGATGGACTAGCGGGATAGGCGGCACCGGGGAGCTGTTTTTT; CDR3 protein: CASSRWTSGIGGTGELFF
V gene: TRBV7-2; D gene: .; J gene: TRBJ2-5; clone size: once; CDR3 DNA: TGTGCCAGCAGCTTTCTAACGGGAGCAGGGGAGACCCAGTACTTC; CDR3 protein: CASSFLTGAGETQYF
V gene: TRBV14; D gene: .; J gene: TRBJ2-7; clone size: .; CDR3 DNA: TGTGCCAGCAGCCTCCTCGTTCGGCGGGAGCAGTACTTC; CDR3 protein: CASSLLVRREQYF
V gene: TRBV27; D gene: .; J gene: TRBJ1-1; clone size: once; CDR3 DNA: TGTGCCAGCAGTTTACAGGGGTACACTGAAGCTTTCTTT; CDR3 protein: CASSLQGYTEAFF
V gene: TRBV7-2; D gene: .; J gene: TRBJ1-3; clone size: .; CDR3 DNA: TGTGCCAGCAGGCCAAGGGGGGGCGAGCGCCTTAGGAGAAACACCATATATTTT; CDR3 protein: CASRPRGGERLRRNTIYF
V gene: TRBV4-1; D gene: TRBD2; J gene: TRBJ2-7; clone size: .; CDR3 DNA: TGCGCCAGCAGCCAAGATCTTGGAGCGGGGGACTACGAGCAGTACTTC; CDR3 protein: CASSQDLGAGDYEQYF
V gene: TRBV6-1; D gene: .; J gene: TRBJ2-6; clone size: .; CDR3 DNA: TGTGCCAGCAGTCAACAGCACTCTGGGGCCAACGTCCTGACTTTC; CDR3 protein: CASSQQHSGANVLTF
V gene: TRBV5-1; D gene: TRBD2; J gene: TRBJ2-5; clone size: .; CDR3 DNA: TGCGCCAGCAGCTTGGGGACTAGCGGGAGAACCCAGTACTTC; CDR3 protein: CASSLGTSGRTQYF
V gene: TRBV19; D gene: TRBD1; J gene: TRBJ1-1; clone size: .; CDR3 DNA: TGTGCCAGTAGTATAGGGAGAACAGGGGGGAACACTGAAGCTTTCTTT; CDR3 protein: CASSIGRTGGNTEAFF
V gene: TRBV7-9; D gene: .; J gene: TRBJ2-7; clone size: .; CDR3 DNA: TGTGCCAGCAGCTTAGAACTGAATACCTACGAGCAGTACTTC; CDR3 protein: CASSLELNTYEQYF
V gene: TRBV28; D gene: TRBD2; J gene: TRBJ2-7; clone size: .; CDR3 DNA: TGTGCCACCGGGACTAGCGGCTACTACGAGCAGTACTTC; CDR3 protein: CATGTSGYYEQYF
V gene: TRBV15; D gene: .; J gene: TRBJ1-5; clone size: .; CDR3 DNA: TGTGCCACCTCTAATTCGGGCAATCAGCCCCAGCATTTT; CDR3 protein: CATSNSGNQPQHF
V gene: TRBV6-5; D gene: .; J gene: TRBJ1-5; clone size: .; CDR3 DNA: TGTGCCAGCAGTCCCCGGGTGCGGGATAATCAGCCCCAGCATTTT; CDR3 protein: CASSPRVRDNQPQHF
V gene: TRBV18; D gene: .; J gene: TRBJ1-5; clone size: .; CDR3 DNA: TGTGCCAGCTCACCGGAGGGATCGGGCAATCAGCCCCAGCATTTT; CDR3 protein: CASSPEGSGNQPQHF
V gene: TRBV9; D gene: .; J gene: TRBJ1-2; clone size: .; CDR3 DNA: TGTGCCAGCAGCGTAGGGTGGGGCGAGGATGGCTACACCTTC; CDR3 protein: CASSVGWGEDGYTF
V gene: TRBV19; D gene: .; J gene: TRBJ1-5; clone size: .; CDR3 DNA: TGTGCCACCCAAGGGACCAAAACAGGGTTTGGCGGTAATCAGCCCCAGCATTTT; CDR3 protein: CATQGTKTGFGGNQPQHF
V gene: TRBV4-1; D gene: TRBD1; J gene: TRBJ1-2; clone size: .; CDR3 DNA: TGCGCCAGCAGCCAGTGGACAGGAGCGAGCTATGGCTACACCTTC; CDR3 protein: CASSQWTGASYGYTF
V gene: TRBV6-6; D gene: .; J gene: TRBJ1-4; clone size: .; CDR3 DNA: TGTGCCAGCGTTTTTGGGGGGGTCGGGACTAATGAAAAACTGTTTTTT; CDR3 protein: CASVFGGVGTNEKLFF
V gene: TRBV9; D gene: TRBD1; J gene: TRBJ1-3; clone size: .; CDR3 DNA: TGTGCCAGCGGACAGGGGCACGTTGGAAACACCATATATTTT; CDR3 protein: CASGQGHVGNTIYF
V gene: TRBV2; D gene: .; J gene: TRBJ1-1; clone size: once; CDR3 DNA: TGTGCCACTCCGTCGGGGGTAGGAACTGAAGCTTTCTTT; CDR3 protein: CATPSGVGTEAFF
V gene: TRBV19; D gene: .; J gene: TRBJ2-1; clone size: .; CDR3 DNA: TGTGCCAGTAGTGGATCCTTCTGGAGCTCCTACAATGAGCAGTTCTTC; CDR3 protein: CASSGSFWSSYNEQFF
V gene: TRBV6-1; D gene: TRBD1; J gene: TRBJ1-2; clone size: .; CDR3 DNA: TGTGCCAGCAGGGGGACAGGGGACTATGGCTACACCTTC; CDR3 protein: CASRGTGDYGYTF
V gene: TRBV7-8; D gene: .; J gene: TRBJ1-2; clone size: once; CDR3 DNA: TGTGCCAGCAGCTTAGATTTGGGCTCGGGCTACACCTTC; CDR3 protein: CASSLDLGSGYTF
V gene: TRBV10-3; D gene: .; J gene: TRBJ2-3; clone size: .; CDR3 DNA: TGTGCCATCAGATTGGAGGATAGCACAGATACGCAGTATTTT; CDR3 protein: CAIRLEDSTDTQYF
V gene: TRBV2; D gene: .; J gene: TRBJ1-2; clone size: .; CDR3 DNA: TGTGCCAGCAGTGACCCAGGGAAAGGTGGCTACACCTTC; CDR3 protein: CASSDPGKGGYTF
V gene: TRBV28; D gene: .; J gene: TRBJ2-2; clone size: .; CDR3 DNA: TGTGCCAGCAGTTTAAAAATCCGGGGGTCCGGGGAGCTGTTTTTT; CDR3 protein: CASSLKIRGSGELFF
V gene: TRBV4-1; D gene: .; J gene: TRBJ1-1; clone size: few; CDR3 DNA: TGCGCCAGCAGCCAAGGATCGGGACTTGTCACTGAAGCTTTCTTT; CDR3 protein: CASSQGSGLVTEAFF
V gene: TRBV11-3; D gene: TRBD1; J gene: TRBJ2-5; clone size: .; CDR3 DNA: TGTGCCAGCAGCAAACAGGGGGTTGTAGAGACCCAGTACTTC; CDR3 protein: CASSKQGVVETQYF
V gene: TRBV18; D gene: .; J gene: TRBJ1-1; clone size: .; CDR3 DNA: TGTGCCAGCTCACGGGGAGTGAACACTGAAGCTTTCTTT; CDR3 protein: CASSRGVNTEAFF
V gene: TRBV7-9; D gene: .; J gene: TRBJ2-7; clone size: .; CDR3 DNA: TGTGCCAGCAGCTCAATGGACGGGACTTCATCCTACGAGCAGTACTTC; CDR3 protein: CASSSMDGTSSYEQYF
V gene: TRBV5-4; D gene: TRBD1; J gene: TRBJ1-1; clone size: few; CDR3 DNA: TGTGCCAGCAGCTTTCCAGGGGGCGCCTCTGAAGCTTTCTTT; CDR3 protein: CASSFPGGASEAFF
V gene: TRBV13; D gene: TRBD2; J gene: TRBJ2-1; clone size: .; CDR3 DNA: TGTGCCACCCCCAACTCCGGGACTAGCAACTACAATGAGCAGTTCTTC; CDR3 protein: CATPNSGTSNYNEQFF
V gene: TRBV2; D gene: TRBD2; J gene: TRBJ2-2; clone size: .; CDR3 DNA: TGTGCCAGCAGCCCCCTAGGAAGTAGCGGGAGTAAGGCCGGGGAGCTGTTTTTT; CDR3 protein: CASSPLGSSGSKAGELFF
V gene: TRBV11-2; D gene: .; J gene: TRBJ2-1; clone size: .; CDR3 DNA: TGTGCCAGCAGCTCTCGGACTACCTACAATGAGCAGTTCTTC; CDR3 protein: CASSSRTTYNEQFF
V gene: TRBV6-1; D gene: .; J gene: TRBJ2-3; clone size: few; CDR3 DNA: TGTGCCAGCAGTGAAGTGGGGACTCCCACGCAGTATTTT; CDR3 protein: CASSEVGTPTQYF
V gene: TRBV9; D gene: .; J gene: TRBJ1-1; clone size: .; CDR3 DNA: TGTGCCAGCAGCGTGCAGGGTGTGGGCACTGAAGCTTTCTTT; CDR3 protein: CASSVQGVGTEAFF
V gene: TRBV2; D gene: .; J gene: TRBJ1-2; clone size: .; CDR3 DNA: TGTGCCAGCAGCCGACAGCTTCAACCGGGTGGCTACACCTTC; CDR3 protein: CASSRQLQPGGYTF
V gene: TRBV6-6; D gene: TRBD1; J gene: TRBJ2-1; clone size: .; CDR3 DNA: TGTGCCAGCAGTTACTCACAGGGGGGTGAGCAGTTCTTC; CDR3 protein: CASSYSQGGEQFF
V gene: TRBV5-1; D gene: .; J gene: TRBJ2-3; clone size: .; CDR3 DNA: TGCGCCAGCAGCTCCTCAAGAGGAGGGGTGTCTGGTGGCACAGATACGCAGTATTTT; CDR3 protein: CASSSSRGGVSGGTDTQYF
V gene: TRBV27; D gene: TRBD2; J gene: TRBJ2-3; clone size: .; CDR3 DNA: TGTGCCAGCAGTCGCCGGGGGGGTAGAGGCGATACGCAGTATTTT; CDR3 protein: CASSRRGGRGDTQYF
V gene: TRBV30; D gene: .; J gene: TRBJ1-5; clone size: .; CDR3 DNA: TGTGCCTGGAGTAGCGGAAGCAATCAGCCCCAGCATTTT; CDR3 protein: CAWSSGSNQPQHF